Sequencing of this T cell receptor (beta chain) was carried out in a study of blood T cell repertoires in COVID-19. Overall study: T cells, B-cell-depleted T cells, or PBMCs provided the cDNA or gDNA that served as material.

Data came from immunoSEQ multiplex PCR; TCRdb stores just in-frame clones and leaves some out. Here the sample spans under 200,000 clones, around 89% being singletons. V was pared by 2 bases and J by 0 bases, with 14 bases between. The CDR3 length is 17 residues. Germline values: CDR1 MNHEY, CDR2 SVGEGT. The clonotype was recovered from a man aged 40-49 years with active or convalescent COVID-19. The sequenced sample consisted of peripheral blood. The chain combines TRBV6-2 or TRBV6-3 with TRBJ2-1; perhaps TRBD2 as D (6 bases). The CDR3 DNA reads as TGTGCCAGCAGTTACCCGGGGGTAGGGAGCTCCTACAATGAGCAGTTCTTC. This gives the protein CASSYPGVGSSYNEQFF.